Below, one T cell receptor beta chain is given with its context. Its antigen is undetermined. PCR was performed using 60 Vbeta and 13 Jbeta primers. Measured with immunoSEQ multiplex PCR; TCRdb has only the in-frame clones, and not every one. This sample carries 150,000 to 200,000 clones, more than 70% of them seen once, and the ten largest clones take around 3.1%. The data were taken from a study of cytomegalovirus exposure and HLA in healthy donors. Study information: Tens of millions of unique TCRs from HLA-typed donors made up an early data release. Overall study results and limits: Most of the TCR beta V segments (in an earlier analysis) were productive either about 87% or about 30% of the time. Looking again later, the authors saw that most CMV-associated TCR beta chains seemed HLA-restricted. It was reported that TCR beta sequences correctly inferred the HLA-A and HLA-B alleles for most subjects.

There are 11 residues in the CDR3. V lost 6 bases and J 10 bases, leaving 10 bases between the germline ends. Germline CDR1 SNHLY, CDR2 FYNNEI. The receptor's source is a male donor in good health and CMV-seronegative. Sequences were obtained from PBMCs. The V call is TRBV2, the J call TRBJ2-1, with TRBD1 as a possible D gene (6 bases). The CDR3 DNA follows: TGTGCCAGCAGGGGGGCCAGGGAGCAGTTCTTC. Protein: CASRGAREQFF.